This passage covers 27 T cell receptor beta chains from one sample sequenced in a study of blood T cell repertoires in COVID-19. Only in-frame clones appear in the TCRdb table, and some are missing; sequencing was by immunoSEQ multiplex PCR. Counted here are under 200,000 clones, approximately 90% occurring once; the ten biggest clones make up around 0.53%. The sequencing input was peripheral blood. The receptors were gathered from a man between 50 and 59 years old with acute or convalescent COVID-19.

The chain links TRBV6-5 to TRBJ1-2, with 7 bases that match TRBD1. Germline CDR1 MNHEY, CDR2 SVGAGI. V shed 2 bases and J 5 bases; nucleotides not matched to a gene: 8. The CDR3 has 15 amino acids. The CDR3 loop is CASSYGGRTGYGYTF. As DNA, the CDR3 is TGTGCCAGCAGTTACGGGGGTCGGACAGGTTATGGCTACACCTTC.

This chain joins TRBV28 and TRBJ1-2, with 10 bases matching TRBD1. V lost 4 bases and J lost 8; bases outside the gene matches: 10. Germline CDR1 MDHEN, CDR2 SYDVKM. The CDR3 runs 15 residues. The CDR3 loop reads CASSWGTGEDGGYTF. The CDR3, as DNA: TGTGCCAGCAGTTGGGGGACAGGGGAAGATGGCGGCTACACCTTC.

The chain combines TRBV7-6 with TRBJ1-1; 9 nucleotides match TRBD1. V shed 1 base, J shed 6 bases, and the junction held 9 bases outside the gene matches. The CDR3 has 16 residues. Germline loops: CDR1 SGHVS, CDR2 FNYEAQ. The CDR3 nucleotides read TGTGCCAGCAGCTTAGACAGGGGGCCGAGCTTATCTGAAGCTTTCTTT. This gives the protein CASSLDRGPSLSEAFF.

The chain uses TRBV5-1 and TRBJ2-7; 8 bases align to TRBD2. The CDR3 is made up of 14 amino acids. The V gene's germline CDR1 is SGHRS and CDR2 YFSETQ. V trimming: 0 bases; J trimming: 3 bases; junction bases outside the gene matches: 2. CDR3 sequence: CASSLAGGVYEQYV. The CDR3 DNA is TGCGCCAGCAGCTTGGCCGGGGGGGTCTACGAGCAGTACGTC.

In its sample, this clone was seen once. The chain is built from TRBV28 and TRBJ1-4; D gene uncertain. The CDR3 totals 15 residues. The germline V gene encodes CDR1 MDHEN and CDR2 SYDVKM. With 1 base removed from V and 8 bases from J, the gap between germline ends came to 14 bases. The CDR3 protein is CASSLFGEGSEKLFF. The CDR3 region has the DNA TGTGCCAGCAGTTTATTTGGGGAGGGCTCAGAAAAACTGTTTTTT.

The J gene is TRBJ2-2, the V gene TRBV18, with 8 bases that match TRBD2. V lost 3 bases to trimming and J lost 1 base; unmatched junction nucleotides: 4. This CDR3 is built from 16 residues. Germline V gene data show CDR1 as KGHSH and CDR2 as LQKENI. CDR3 protein: CASSPPGLENTGELFF. The CDR3 DNA reads TGTGCCAGCTCACCCCCGGGACTAGAGAACACCGGGGAGCTGTTTTTT.

The chain carries TRBV11-2 and TRBJ1-3; D may be TRBD1 (5 bases). The germline gives CDR1 SGHAT, CDR2 FQNNGV. The CDR3 loop spans 15 amino acids. V was cut by 7 bases and J by 2 bases, with 15 bases left in between. Here the CDR3 DNA reads TGTGCCAGCACCTTTTCCGGGGGGGCTGGAAACACCATATATTTT. Translation gives CASTFSGGAGNTIYF. The full variable domain, with the rest looked up from reference TRBV11-2 and TRBJ1-3, is EAGVAQSPRYKIIEKRQSVAFWCNPISGHATLYWYQQILGQGPKLLIQFQNNGVVDDSQLPKDRFSAERLKGVDSTLKIQPAKLEDSAVYLCASTFSGGAGNTIYFGEGSWLTVV.

The chain links TRBV18 to TRBJ1-5; D is ambiguous. Trimming removed 5 bases from V and 1 base from J, with 9 bases in between. The CDR3 spans 14 residues. Germline V lookup: CDR1 KGHSH, CDR2 LQKENI. CDR3 loop: CASSYQNSNQPQHF. The CDR3, as DNA: TGTGCCAGCTCATACCAGAACAGCAATCAGCCCCAGCATTTT. Based on the CDR3 plus reference TRBV18 and TRBJ1-5, the full variable domain is NAGVMQNPRHLVRRRGQEARLRCSPMKGHSHVYWYRQLPEEGLKFMVYLQKENIIDESGMPKERFSAEFPKEGPSILRIQQVVRGDSAAYFCASSYQNSNQPQHFGDGTRLSIL.

The gene calls are TRBV27 and TRBJ2-1, with TRBD2 identical over 8 bases. This CDR3 has 14 amino acids. CDR1 and CDR2 from the germline V gene are MNHEY and SMNVEV (reference sequence). Germline trimming cut 5 bases from V and 4 bases from J; bases unmatched to any gene: 4. In DNA, the CDR3 is TGTGCCAGCAGTCCTGGGACTAGGTACAATGAGCAGTTCTTC. Protein: CASSPGTRYNEQFF.

This chain connects TRBV11-2 to TRBJ1-1, with TRBD1 as a possible D gene (5 bases). There are 15 residues in the CDR3. The germline gives CDR1 SGHAT, CDR2 FQNNGV. The germline V and J ends were trimmed by 0 bases and 1 base, with 9 bases remaining between them. As DNA, the CDR3 is TGTGCCAGCAGCTTAGACTACACAGGGAACACTGAAGCTTTCTTT. As protein: CASSLDYTGNTEAFF.

The chain combines TRBV7-3 with TRBJ2-5, with 9 bases that match TRBD1. The CDR3 loop spans 14 amino acids. CDR1 and CDR2 from the germline V gene are SGHTA and FQGTGA. Trimming at V came to 2 bases and at J to 5 bases, leaving 3 bases not matched to a gene. CDR3 in amino acids: CASSLHRGLETQYF. The CDR3 nucleotides read TGTGCCAGCAGCTTACACAGGGGGCTCGAGACCCAGTACTTC.

This chain uses TRBV7-9 with TRBJ1-1; D may be TRBD1 (6 bases). Germline V gene data show CDR1 as SEHNR and CDR2 as FQNEAQ (reference sequence). V gave up 3 bases and J gave up 0 bases, with 17 bases separating them. There are 17 residues in the CDR3. The CDR3 loop reads CASSFPGGSGLNTEAFF. The CDR3 nucleotides read TGTGCCAGCAGCTTTCCGGGGGGCTCGGGGCTGAACACTGAAGCTTTCTTT.

J is TRBJ2-7 and V is TRBV11-2, with TRBD2 matching over 9 bases. The CDR3 is 14 residues long. With 5 bases clipped from V and 3 bases from J, the junction kept 5 bases outside the gene matches. Germline CDR1 is SGHAT and CDR2 is FQNNGV. This chain's CDR3 is CASSTTSGHYEQYF. In DNA form, the CDR3 reads TGTGCCAGCAGCACGACTAGCGGACACTACGAGCAGTACTTC.

The chain joins TRBV7-8 to TRBJ2-3; D is perhaps TRBD2 (5 bases). CDR1 is SGHVS and CDR2 is FQNEAQ in the germline V gene. The CDR3 runs 16 residues. Deletions cut 0 bases from V and 1 base from J, with 11 bases between. CDR3 sequence reads: CASSLARVFGTDTQYF. CDR3 DNA sequence: TGTGCCAGCAGCTTAGCGCGGGTTTTCGGCACAGATACGCAGTATTTT.

The chain carries TRBV7-2 and TRBJ1-5; D is uncertain. This CDR3 has 13 amino acids. V was shortened by 2 bases and J by 6 bases, with 8 bases between the two germline ends. From germline, CDR1 is SGHTA and CDR2 FQGNSA. The CDR3 DNA follows: TGTGCCAGCAGCTTAACTTTTTCTCAGCCCCAGCATTTT. Protein: CASSLTFSQPQHF.

The chain has TRBV7-2 and TRBJ1-5; D unresolved. Per the germline V gene, CDR1 is SGHTA and CDR2 is FQGNSA. Trimming took off 5 bases at V and 5 bases at J, with 10 bases between the two ends. The CDR3 is 13 residues long. The CDR3 sequence: CASSLTIDQPQHF. The CDR3 DNA is TGTGCCAGCAGCCTAACGATTGATCAGCCCCAGCATTTT.

Only one count was recorded for this clone. The chain uses TRBV3-1 (or the pseudogene TRBV3-2) and TRBJ1-1; perhaps TRBD1 as D (5 bases). CDR1 and CDR2 (germline): LGHDT, YNNKEL (reference sequence). The CDR3 is 13 amino acids. Trimming cost V 0 bases and J 10 bases, with 12 bases left between them. The CDR3 DNA is TGTGCCAGCAGCCAAGAAGGAGGGGAGGTAGCTTTCTTT. Translated, it gives CASSQEGGEVAFF.

The chain joins TRBV2 to TRBJ2-1; D perhaps matches TRBD2 (5 bases). This CDR3 has 17 residues. Germline assignment: CDR1 SNHLY and CDR2 FYNNEI. V lost 4 bases and J 1 base, leaving 17 bases between the germline ends. The DNA for the CDR3 is TGTGCCAGCAGTGGGGGTTTGGGAGCCCGTTCCTACAATGAGCAGTTCTTC. This codes for CASSGGLGARSYNEQFF.

The chain combines TRBV27 with TRBJ2-3; 8 bases are a match to TRBD1. CDR3 length: 14 residues. The germline CDR1 and CDR2 sequences are MNHEY and SMNVEV (reference sequence). The V and J ends lost 4 bases and 3 bases, in that order; junction bases with no gene match: 3. The CDR3 protein is CASSSRGRTDTQYF. The CDR3 DNA sequence: TGTGCCAGCAGTTCCAGGGGGCGAACAGATACGCAGTATTTT.

The rearrangement joins TRBV10-3 to TRBJ1-5; the D is unclear. CDR1 and CDR2 from the germline V gene are ENHRY and SYGVKD. Trimming removed 0 bases at V and 0 bases at J, with 9 bases between. The CDR3 extends over 16 amino acids. CDR3 sequence (DNA): TGTGCCATCAGTGAGTCGGCACCCGATAGCAATCAGCCCCAGCATTTT. This codes for CAISESAPDSNQPQHF.

The chain carries TRBV2 and TRBJ2-3; 8 nucleotides agree with TRBD2. The CDR3 is made up of 13 amino acids. CDR1 is SNHLY and CDR2 is FYNNEI in the germline V gene. J lost 6 bases, V lost 7 bases, and 6 bases had no gene match. CDR3 sequence reads: CASTGGARDTQYF. DNA of the CDR3: TGTGCCAGCACGGGGGGGGCCAGGGATACGCAGTATTTT.

The gene calls are TRBV2 and TRBJ1-2; 8 bases align to TRBD1. Germline CDR1 and CDR2: SNHLY and FYNNEI. Trimming removed 6 bases from V and 7 bases from J; junction bases left unmatched: 7. This CDR3 comprises 13 residues. CDR3 protein: CASRRQGSGGYTF. CDR3 coding DNA: TGTGCCAGCAGAAGACAGGGGAGTGGTGGCTACACCTTC.

The chain recombines TRBV7-6 with TRBJ1-4; TRBD1 matches 9 bases. V dropped 6 bases and J dropped 8; count of bases not matched to a gene: 4. The CDR3 spans 13 residues. Looked up from germline, CDR1 is SGHVS and CDR2 is FNYEAQ. The CDR3: CASRQGAREKLFF. The CDR3 nucleotides are TGTGCCAGCAGACAGGGGGCAAGAGAAAAACTGTTTTTT.

The chain recombines TRBV6-1 with TRBJ2-1, with a tentative D call TRBD1 (6 bases). From germline, CDR1 is MNHNS and CDR2 SASEGT. This CDR3 contains 14 residues. Trimming cost V 1 base and J 4 bases, with 8 bases left between them. The CDR3 sequence: CASSEGQGYNEQFF. DNA of the CDR3: TGTGCCAGCAGTGAAGGGCAGGGGTACAATGAGCAGTTCTTC.

The J gene is TRBJ1-1, the V gene TRBV2; no firm D call. V lost 5 bases to trimming and J lost 0 bases, with 7 bases between them. This CDR3 region has 13 residues. The germline CDR1 and CDR2 sequences are SNHLY and FYNNEI. The CDR3 DNA is TGTGCCAGCAGTCCCCAGTTGAACACTGAAGCTTTCTTT. Translation: CASSPQLNTEAFF.

This clone was observed once. The chain has TRBV10-3 and TRBJ2-3, with a weak D call TRBD1 (5 bases). The CDR3 length is 14 residues. V lost 2 bases, J lost 2 bases, and 8 bases lay in between. Germline values: CDR1 ENHRY, CDR2 SYGVKD. The CDR3 spells CAISEGANTDTQYF. As DNA, the CDR3 is TGTGCCATCAGTGAGGGGGCCAACACAGATACGCAGTATTTT.

The gene calls are TRBV27 and TRBJ2-3; D is possibly TRBD2 (5 bases). V was cut by 3 bases and J by 7 bases, with 8 bases left in between. Germline CDR1 MNHEY, CDR2 SMNVEV (reference sequence). The CDR3 totals 12 residues. The CDR3 nucleotides read TGTGCCAGCAGTTTTGAGGGTAATACGCAGTATTTT. Translation: CASSFEGNTQYF.